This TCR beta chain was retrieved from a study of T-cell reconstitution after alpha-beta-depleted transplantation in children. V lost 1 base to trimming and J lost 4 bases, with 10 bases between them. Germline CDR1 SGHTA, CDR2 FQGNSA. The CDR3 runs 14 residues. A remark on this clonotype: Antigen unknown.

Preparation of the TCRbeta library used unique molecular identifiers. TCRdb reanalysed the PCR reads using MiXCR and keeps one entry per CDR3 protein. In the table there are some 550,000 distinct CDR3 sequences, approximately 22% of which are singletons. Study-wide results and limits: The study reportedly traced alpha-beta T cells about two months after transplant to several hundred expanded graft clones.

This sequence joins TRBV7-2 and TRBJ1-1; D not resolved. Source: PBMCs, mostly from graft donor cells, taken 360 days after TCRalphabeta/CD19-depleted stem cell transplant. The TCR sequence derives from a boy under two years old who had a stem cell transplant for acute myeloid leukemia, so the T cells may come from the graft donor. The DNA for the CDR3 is TGTGCCAGCAGCTTAGTTTGGGTGAGCACTGAAGCTTTCTTT. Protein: CASSLVWVSTEAFF.